A selection of T cell receptor beta chains follows, all from one sample in a study of early T cells in non-severe SARS-CoV-2 infection. Each CDR3 protein is one row after TCRdb ran MiXCR on the 5' RACE reads. The sample yields fewer than 35,000 distinct CDR3 sequences, more than 5% seen once. Sequencing was performed on whole blood. Source of these receptors: an adult who was a healthcare worker with PCR-confirmed SARS-CoV-2 infection or an uninfected control (not recorded which). Both conserved end residues are part of each CDR3. The D gene is left open where the match is weak. Size values are once, few and many counts, or a class for expanded clones, and some rows have none.

clone_size d_call j_call v_call cdr3_nt cdr3_aa
few . TRBJ1-2 TRBV6-5 TGTGCCAGCAGTTACTCGGGTCAGGGGAACTATGGCTACACCTTC CASSYSGQGNYGYTF
few TRBD1 TRBJ1-4 TRBV28 TGTGCCAGCACCGTCGTGACAGGGGGAGTTGAAAAACTGTTTTTT CASTVVTGGVEKLFF
. . TRBJ2-4 TRBV5-6 TGTGCCAGCGCCAGAAATGAGCCCAAAAACATTCAGTACTTC CASARNEPKNIQYF
. . TRBJ1-6 TRBV20-1 TGCAGTGCTAGAGATTCGAACCTTCTGGTGGGCTCACCCCTCCACTTT CSARDSNLLVGSPLHF
many TRBD1 TRBJ2-1 TRBV12-3/TRBV12-4 TGTGCCAGCAGTTTTTGGGACAGGGGGCAAGGGAATGAGCAGTTCTTC CASSFWDRGQGNEQFF
many . TRBJ2-2 TRBV28 TGTGCCAGCAGTTCCGGGTTCGGCACCGGGGAGCTGTTTTTT CASSSGFGTGELFF
many . TRBJ2-3 TRBV10-3 TGTGCCATCAGTGAGTCACTAGCTACGGGCACAGATACGCAGTATTTT CAISESLATGTDTQYF
many TRBD1 TRBJ2-6 TRBV6-5 TGTGCCAGCAGTCGGACAGGGGACTACTCTGGGGCCAACGTCCTGACTTTC CASSRTGDYSGANVLTF
few TRBD2 TRBJ2-2 TRBV6-5 TGTGCCAGCAGTCCTTCCGATAGCGGGGTCGCCGGGGAGCTGTTTTTT CASSPSDSGVAGELFF
many TRBD1 TRBJ1-3 TRBV12-3/TRBV12-4 TGTGCCAGCAGACTGACAGGGGAAGGAAACACCATATATTTT CASRLTGEGNTIYF
. TRBD2 TRBJ2-5 TRBV5-1 TGCGCCAGCAGCCAAGGACTAGCGGGGGTGGAGACCCAGTACTTC CASSQGLAGVETQYF
. . TRBJ1-2 TRBV25-1 TGTGTCAGCAGTGCGGGACGGAACTATGGCTACACCTTC CVSSAGRNYGYTF
many TRBD1 TRBJ1-4 TRBV12-3/TRBV12-4 TGTGCCAGCAGTCCCGGGACAGGGGAGGATGAAAAACTGTTTTTT CASSPGTGEDEKLFF
. . TRBJ2-1 TRBV25-1 TGTGCCAGCAGTGACCATGAGCAGTTCTTC CASSDHEQFF
many TRBD1 TRBJ1-1 TRBV25-1 TGTGCCAGCAGTGAATATATTCTTTCGGGACAGGGGAAGACTGAAGCTTTCTTT CASSEYILSGQGKTEAFF
few . TRBJ2-3 TRBV2 TGTGCCGACAGAGGCCTCGAGCTCCAGGGAAGAACAGATACGCAGTATTTT CADRGLELQGRTDTQYF
. TRBD1 TRBJ1-5 TRBV18 TGTGCCAGCTCACCCGGACAGGGGGGCAATCAGCCCCAGCATTTT CASSPGQGGNQPQHF
many . TRBJ1-3 TRBV6-5 TGTGCCAGCAGCCTCTCCATTACGTCTGGAAACACCATATATTTT CASSLSITSGNTIYF
many . TRBJ1-6 TRBV2 TGTGCCAGTGGGGATTCACCCCTCCACTTT CASGDSPLHF
many TRBD1 TRBJ2-7 TRBV7-9 TGTGCCAGCAGCTTAGCGGGGACAGGGGGCCTAGGTCTCCGCTACGAGCAGTACTTC CASSLAGTGGLGLRYEQYF
many . TRBJ2-7 TRBV7-6 TGTGCCAGCAGAACCGGGACGGGAAGCTCCTACGAGCAGTACTTC CASRTGTGSSYEQYF
many TRBD1 TRBJ1-2 TRBV19 TGTGCCAGTAGTCGGGACAGGGTCTCTGGCTACACCTTC CASSRDRVSGYTF
many TRBD2 TRBJ2-5 TRBV24-1 TGTGCCACCAGTGATACTAGCGGGGGAGAGACCCAGTACTTC CATSDTSGGETQYF